These 11 T cell receptor beta chains share one sample of origin, sequenced in a study of early T cells in non-severe SARS-CoV-2 infection. TCRdb re-derived calls from the 5' RACE reads in MiXCR, one entry per CDR3 protein. Of tens of thousands of distinct CDR3 sequences in the sample, about 11% were seen once. The input for sequencing was whole blood, taken at baseline. These receptors originate from an adult who was a healthcare worker with PCR-confirmed SARS-CoV-2 infection or an uninfected control (not recorded which).

The table lists this clonotype with many counts. This chain joins TRBV28 and TRBJ2-1; the match to TRBD2 covers 9 bases. V was clipped by 6 bases and J by 3 bases; unmatched bases: 9. Germline-derived CDR1 and CDR2 are MDHEN and SYDVKM. The CDR3 is made up of 16 amino acids. The CDR3 sequence is CASRQTAGGGYNEQFF. The CDR3 DNA reads as TGTGCCAGCAGGCAAACAGCGGGGGGCGGCTACAATGAGCAGTTCTTC.

This clonotype has just a few counts. The CDR3 sequence: CASSSGPSGNTIYF. CDR3 nucleotide sequence: TGTGCCAGCAGCTCAGGACCTTCAGGAAACACCATATATTTT. This rearrangement joins TRBV7-8 to TRBJ1-3, with D unclear. The ends were cut back, 4 bases at V and 4 bases at J, with 11 bases in the middle. Germline-derived CDR1 and CDR2 are SGHVS and FQNEAQ. The CDR3 runs to 14 residues.

The V and J genes are TRBV7-2 and TRBJ2-3, with a possible D match to TRBD2 (6 bases). The length of the CDR3 is 14 residues. CDR1 and CDR2 (germline): SGHTA, FQGNSA. V lost 3 bases, J lost 0 bases, and 7 bases lay in between. CDR3 sequence: CASSFAGSTDTQYF. In DNA, the CDR3 is TGTGCCAGCAGCTTCGCGGGGAGCACAGATACGCAGTATTTT. Filled out from reference TRBV7-2 and TRBJ2-3, the complete variable domain reads GAGVSQSPSNKVTEKGKDVELRCDPISGHTALYWYRQSLGQGLEFLIYFQGNSAPDKSGLPSDRFSAERTGGSVSTLTIQRTQQEDSAVYLCASSFAGSTDTQYFGPGTRLTVL.

This clonotype was counted at least ten times. This chain links TRBV11-2 with TRBJ2-5, with TRBD2 matching over 9 bases. The CDR3 has 15 residues. The germline V gene has CDR1 SGHAT and CDR2 FQNNGV. Trimming at V came to 2 bases and at J to 2 bases, leaving 3 bases not matched to a gene. The CDR3: CASSLNAGGQETQYF. DNA of the CDR3: TGTGCCAGCAGCTTAAACGCGGGGGGGCAAGAGACCCAGTACTTC.

This sequence joins TRBV11-3 and TRBJ2-2; possibly TRBD1 or TRBD2 for D (5 bases each). V lost 4 bases to trimming and J lost 6 bases, with 18 bases between them. The CDR3 sequence is 16 residues long. In germline, CDR1 is SGHNT, CDR2 YENEEA. CDR3 protein: CASSSASGRGPGELFF. Here the CDR3 DNA reads TGTGCCAGCAGCTCAGCCAGCGGAAGGGGTCCCGGGGAGCTGTTTTTT.

This clonotype was picked up a small number of times. The rearrangement uses TRBV25-1 and TRBJ2-2; a weak D match, TRBD1 (6 bases). This CDR3 has 14 residues. The V end lost 7 bases, the J end lost 4 bases, and 13 bases lay between the germline ends. Germline V gene sequence: CDR1 MGHDK, CDR2 SYGVNS. CDR3 protein: CASTAGQITGELFF. CDR3 bases: TGTGCCAGCACCGCAGGACAGATCACCGGGGAGCTGTTTTTT.

This clonotype was recorded a few times. CDR3 in DNA: TGTGCCAGCAGCAGGGACAGCAATCAGCCCCAGCATTTT. The encoded protein is CASSRDSNQPQHF. The chain couples TRBV2 to TRBJ1-5, with D maybe TRBD1 (5 bases). CDR3 length: 13 amino acids. Germline V gene lookup returns CDR1 SNHLY and CDR2 FYNNEI. V was cut by 6 bases and J by 1 base, with 7 bases left in between.

The table lists this clonotype with many counts. The chain employs TRBV6-1 and TRBJ1-2; 7 nucleotides agree with TRBD1. Germline V gives CDR1 MNHNS, CDR2 SASEGT. Trimming cost V 2 bases and J 8 bases; bases outside gene matches: 11. The CDR3 runs to 15 residues. CDR3 loop: CASSEQPRQGKGYTF. CDR3 sequence (DNA): TGTGCCAGCAGTGAACAACCCCGACAGGGAAAAGGCTACACCTTC.

This clonotype came up many times. The chain joins TRBV2 to TRBJ2-1, with D perhaps matching TRBD1 or TRBD2 (5 bases each). This CDR3 contains 17 residues. From germline, CDR1 is SNHLY and CDR2 FYNNEI. Between the trimmed V and J ends, which lost 4 bases and 9 bases, there was a span of 25 bases. In DNA, the CDR3 is TGTGCCAGCAGTGCAAGGCCGGACGGGCCCTTGGGGGTTGAGCAGTTCTTC. Its protein product is CASSARPDGPLGVEQFF.

Only a few counts were recorded for this clonotype. This chain uses TRBV13 with TRBJ2-1; D is possibly TRBD2 (6 bases). V lost 0 bases, J lost 4 bases, and 16 bases lay in between. CDR3 length: 17 amino acids. Germline lookup yields CDR1 PRHDT and CDR2 FYEKMQ (reference sequence). CDR3 sequence (DNA): TGTGCCAGCAGCTTAGGCCGGCGGGGAATACGATACAATGAGCAGTTCTTC. Protein sequence: CASSLGRRGIRYNEQFF.

This clonotype was seen ten or more times. The chain combines TRBV7-2 with TRBJ2-1; TRBD2 aligns across 16 bases. Germline trimming cut 3 bases from V and 9 bases from J; bases unmatched to any gene: 5. The germline V gene has CDR1 SGHTA and CDR2 FQGNSA. The CDR3 is made up of 16 amino acids. The CDR3, as DNA: TGTGCCAGCAGCTTCGGGACTAGCGGGGGGGCTTTTGAGCAGTTCTTC. This translates into CASSFGTSGGAFEQFF.